There are many counts of the clone carrying this TCR beta chain. This sample stems from a study of human T cells and chemical hapten exposure. TCRdb recomputed calls from the RACE reads with MiXCR, one row per CDR3 protein. Here the sample spans some 89,000 distinct CDR3 sequences, about 10% being singletons. The time point is: patch test 2, 6 weeks after DPC sensitization. Stated treatment: therapeutic diphenylcyclopropenone sensitization with weekly scalp DPC. This CDR3 region has 17 residues. V gave up 3 bases and J gave up 4 bases, with 22 bases separating them. This chain joins TRBV12-3 or TRBV12-4 and TRBJ2-7, with D possibly matching TRBD2 (6 bases). This receptor was obtained from a woman aged 25 to 39 with alopecia areata. Some clones in this sample may be carry-over from other donors' samples. This sample comprised whole blood, obtained in connection with sensitization to the hapten diphenylcyclopropenone (DPC). The CDR3 protein is CASSFGAHIGGRYEQYF. The CDR3 nucleotides read TGTGCCAGCAGTTTTGGCGCCCATATTGGAGGGAGGTACGAGCAGTACTTC.